Listed below are T cell receptor beta chains from one sample, sequenced in a study of OX40 agonist ivuxolimab in advanced cancers. Sequencing used immunoSEQ multiplex PCR; TCRdb keeps in-frame clones, though not all of them. The repertoire holds 20,000 to 25,000 clones, with over 75% as singletons. The material was CD4+ or CD8+ T cells sorted from blood, obtained in a trial of the OX40 agonist ivuxolimab. These TCRs come from an adult with an advanced solid tumor such as melanoma, head and neck, liver or kidney cancer. CDR3s include the opening cysteine and the closing phenylalanine or tryptophan. D genes are given only for firm matches. The size entry is marked missing in some rows and otherwise reads once, few, many or a size class.

V	J	size	D	CDR3	DNA
TRBV6-5	TRBJ1-5	NA	NA	CASSSMTGNQPQHF	TGTGCCAGCAGTTCCATGACGGGCAATCAGCCCCAGCATTTT
TRBV28	TRBJ2-1	NA	TRBD1	CASSLLTGGTYNEQFF	TGTGCCAGCAGTTTACTTACAGGGGGGACGTACAATGAGCAGTTCTTC
TRBV7-2	TRBJ2-7	NA	TRBD1	CASSSPTNLGQGSYEQYF	TGTGCCAGCAGCTCCCCCACCAACCTTGGACAGGGCTCCTACGAGCAGTACTTC
TRBV7-6	TRBJ2-1	once	TRBD1	CASSLRDSPYNEQFF	TGTGCCAGCAGCCTCCGGGACAGCCCTTACAATGAGCAGTTCTTC
TRBV25-1	TRBJ2-7	NA	NA	CASSEWEQGGDEQYF	TGTGCCAGCAGTGAATGGGAGCAGGGCGGAGACGAGCAGTACTTC
TRBV7-9	TRBJ1-2	NA	NA	CASSLRGPLLNYGYTF	TGTGCCAGCAGCTTACGCGGGCCTTTGCTTAACTATGGCTACACCTTC
TRBV30	TRBJ1-5	few	NA	CAWSVGQGNQPQHF	TGTGCCTGGAGTGTAGGTCAGGGCAATCAGCCCCAGCATTTT
TRBV11-3	TRBJ2-3	NA	NA	CASSLDYSTDTQYF	TGTGCCAGCAGCTTAGACTATTCCACAGATACGCAGTATTTT
TRBV9	TRBJ1-2	NA	NA	CASSVRDGANYGYTF	TGTGCCAGCAGCGTCCGGGACGGAGCTAACTATGGCTACACCTTC
TRBV27	TRBJ1-4	NA	NA	CASSSPTIANGEKLFF	TGTGCCAGCAGTTCTCCGACAATCGCTAACGGTGAAAAACTGTTTTTT
TRBV4-3	TRBJ2-7	NA	TRBD2	CASSQGGTSGSSSYEQYF	TGCGCCAGCAGCCAAGGCGGGACTAGCGGTTCGAGCTCCTACGAGCAGTACTTC
TRBV5-4	TRBJ2-7	NA	NA	CASSDYFTGRPSYEQYF	TGTGCCAGCAGCGACTACTTCACGGGGAGGCCCTCCTACGAGCAGTACTTC
TRBV7-6	TRBJ2-1	NA	NA	CASSGPRDRDEQFF	TGTGCCAGCAGCGGTCCCCGGGACCGGGATGAGCAGTTCTTC
TRBV11-2	TRBJ2-7	NA	NA	CASSLVPRYEQYF	TGTGCCAGCAGCTTAGTCCCTAGATACGAGCAGTACTTC
TRBV10-2	TRBJ2-1	NA	TRBD2	CASSVLAGTYNEQFF	TGCGCCAGCAGCGTACTAGCGGGAACTTACAATGAGCAGTTCTTC
TRBV19	TRBJ2-2	medium-sized	NA	CASSIGNAGELFF	TGTGCCAGTAGTATCGGGAATGCCGGGGAGCTGTTTTTT
TRBV10-2	TRBJ2-7	NA	NA	CASSTGTYEQYF	TGCGCCAGCTCAACCGGGACCTACGAGCAGTACTTC
TRBV4-2	TRBJ2-3	NA	NA	CASTPPLGDTQYF	TGTGCCAGCACCCCGCCCCTGGGAGATACGCAGTATTTT
TRBV7-2	TRBJ2-2	few	NA	CASSPGPTTGELFF	TGTGCCAGCAGCCCTGGACCTACCACCGGGGAGCTGTTTTTT
TRBV19	TRBJ2-1	NA	TRBD2	CASSGIRDYINNEQFF	TGTGCCAGTAGCGGAATCCGGGACTACATAAACAATGAGCAGTTCTTC
TRBV27	TRBJ2-1	NA	TRBD2	CASSFGLAGSYNEQFF	TGTGCCAGCAGTTTCGGACTAGCGGGATCCTACAATGAGCAGTTCTTC
TRBV19	TRBJ1-3	NA	NA	CASSGGPASAGNTIYF	TGTGCCAGTAGTGGGGGCCCTGCCTCAGCTGGAAACACCATATATTTT
TRBV9	TRBJ2-2	NA	NA	CASSGILGSVAGELFF	TGTGCCAGCAGCGGAATTTTAGGGAGCGTGGCCGGGGAGCTGTTTTTT
TRBV4-1	TRBJ2-7	NA	TRBD2	CATGEGIGGGEQYF	TGCGCCACCGGAGAGGGGATCGGGGGGGGTGAGCAGTACTTC
TRBV19	TRBJ1-5	NA	TRBD1	CASSILAGGSNQPQHF	TGTGCCAGTAGTATCCTCGCAGGGGGCAGCAATCAGCCCCAGCATTTT
TRBV2	TRBJ2-7	NA	NA	CATEGVQVAYEQYF	TGTGCCACCGAGGGGGTTCAGGTTGCCTACGAGCAGTACTTC
TRBV19	TRBJ2-7	NA	NA	CASSNFYEQYF	TGTGCCAGTAGTAATTTCTACGAGCAGTACTTC
TRBV25-1	TRBJ2-3	NA	NA	CATSTDTQYF	TGTGCCACCTCTACAGATACGCAGTATTTT
TRBV5-6	TRBJ2-1	once	NA	CASSLRERSYNEQFF	TGTGCCAGCAGCTTGAGGGAGAGGTCCTACAATGAGCAGTTCTTC
TRBV7-9	TRBJ2-4	NA	NA	CASSLGGAKNIQYF	TGTGCCAGCAGCTTAGGGGGAGCCAAAAACATTCAGTACTTC
TRBV7-9	TRBJ2-1	NA	TRBD2	CASSPPQREDPSSYNEQFF	TGTGCCAGCAGCCCCCCACAGCGGGAGGACCCCAGCTCCTACAATGAGCAGTTCTTC
TRBV25-1	TRBJ2-5	NA	TRBD2	CASSSELAGETQYF	TGTGCCAGCAGTTCAGAGCTAGCGGGCGAGACCCAGTACTTC
TRBV5-1	TRBJ2-1	NA	NA	CASSLRVLVGAGYEQFF	TGCGCCAGCAGCTTGAGGGTCCTGGTGGGGGCGGGGTATGAGCAGTTCTTC
TRBV27	TRBJ2-5	once	TRBD2	CASSTTLGLGLWGETQYF	TGTGCCAGCAGTACTACCCTGGGACTAGGCTTATGGGGAGAGACCCAGTACTTC
TRBV6-1	TRBJ2-3	NA	TRBD2	CASRKLAGADTQYF	TGTGCCAGCAGGAAACTAGCGGGGGCAGATACGCAGTATTTT
TRBV6-5	TRBJ1-5	once	NA	CASSRTVRQPQHF	TGTGCCAGCTCTCGGACGGTCCGTCAGCCCCAGCATTTT
TRBV11-2	TRBJ1-5	NA	NA	CASSLDWRLSNQPQHF	TGTGCCAGCAGCTTAGATTGGAGGTTAAGCAATCAGCCCCAGCATTTT
TRBV9	TRBJ2-2	NA	TRBD2	CASRGTSGNTGELFF	TGTGCCAGCAGGGGGACTAGCGGCAACACCGGGGAGCTGTTTTTT
TRBV6-5	TRBJ1-5	NA	NA	CASQWGPNQPQHF	TGTGCCAGCCAGTGGGGGCCTAATCAGCCCCAGCATTTT
TRBV10-1	TRBJ2-2	NA	TRBD2	CASSDSSGIPTDTGELFF	TGCGCCAGCAGTGATTCTAGCGGGATCCCCACCGACACCGGGGAGCTGTTTTTT